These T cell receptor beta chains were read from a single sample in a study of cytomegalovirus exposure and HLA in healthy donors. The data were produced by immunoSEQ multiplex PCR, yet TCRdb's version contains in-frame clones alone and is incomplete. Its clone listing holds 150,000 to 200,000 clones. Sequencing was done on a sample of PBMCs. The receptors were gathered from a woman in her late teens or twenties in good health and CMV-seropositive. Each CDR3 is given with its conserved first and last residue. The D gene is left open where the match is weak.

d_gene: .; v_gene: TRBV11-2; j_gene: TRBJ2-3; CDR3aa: CASSSTSTDTQYF; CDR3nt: TGTGCCAGCAGCTCAACTAGCACAGATACGCAGTATTTT
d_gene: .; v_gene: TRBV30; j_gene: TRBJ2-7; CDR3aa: CAWIGRGSYEQYF; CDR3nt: TGTGCCTGGATTGGACGGGGTTCGTACGAGCAGTACTTC
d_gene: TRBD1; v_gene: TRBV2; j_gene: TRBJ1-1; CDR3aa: CASLYRGNTEAFF; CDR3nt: TGTGCCAGCTTATACAGGGGGAACACTGAAGCTTTCTTT
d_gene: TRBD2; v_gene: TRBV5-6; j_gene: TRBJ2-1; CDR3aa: CASSGLAGTEQFF; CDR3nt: TGTGCCAGCAGTGGACTAGCGGGGACTGAGCAGTTCTTC
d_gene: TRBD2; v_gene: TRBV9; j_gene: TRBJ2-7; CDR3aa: CASSALSGGAYEQYF; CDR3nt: TGTGCCAGCAGCGCACTGAGCGGGGGGGCCTACGAGCAGTACTTC
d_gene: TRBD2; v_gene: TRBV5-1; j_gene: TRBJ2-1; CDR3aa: CASSSGASNNEQFF; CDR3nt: TGCGCCAGCAGTAGCGGGGCGTCAAACAATGAGCAGTTCTTC
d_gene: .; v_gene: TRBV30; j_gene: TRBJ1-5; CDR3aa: CAWSAPGGGNQPQHF; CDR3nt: TGTGCCTGGAGTGCCCCGGGGGGGGGCAATCAGCCCCAGCATTTT
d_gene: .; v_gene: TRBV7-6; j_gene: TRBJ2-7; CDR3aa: CASSLAMGTPRYEQYF; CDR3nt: TGTGCCAGCAGCTTAGCGATGGGGACACCCCGTTACGAGCAGTACTTC
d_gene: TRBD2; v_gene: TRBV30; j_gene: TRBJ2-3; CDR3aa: CALRGGLAGVTSTDTQYF; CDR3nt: TGTGCCTTACGGGGGGGGCTAGCGGGGGTTACTAGCACAGATACGCAGTATTTT
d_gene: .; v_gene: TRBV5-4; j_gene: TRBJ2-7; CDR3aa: CASSLGGHSYEQYF; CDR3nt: TGTGCCAGCAGCTTGGGGGGGCACTCCTACGAGCAGTACTTC
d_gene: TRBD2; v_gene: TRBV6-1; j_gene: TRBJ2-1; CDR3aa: CASSESRLKTSGNNEQFF; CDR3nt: TGTGCCAGCAGTGAATCCCGGTTGAAGACTAGCGGAAACAATGAGCAGTTCTTC
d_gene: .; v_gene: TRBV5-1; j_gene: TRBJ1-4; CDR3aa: CASSKQANEKLFF; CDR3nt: TGCGCCAGCAGTAAACAGGCAAATGAAAAACTGTTTTTT
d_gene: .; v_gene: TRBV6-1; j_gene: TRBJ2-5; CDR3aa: CASRRQVKETQYF; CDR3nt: TGTGCCAGCCGCAGACAGGTGAAAGAGACCCAGTACTTC
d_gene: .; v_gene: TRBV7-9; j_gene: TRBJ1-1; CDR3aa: CASSLDSGARTEAFF; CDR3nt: TGTGCCAGCAGCTTAGATTCAGGGGCGAGAACTGAAGCTTTCTTT
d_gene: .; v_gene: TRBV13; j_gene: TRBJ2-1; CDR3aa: CASSLGGQGGIIEQFF; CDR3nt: TGTGCCAGCAGCTTGGGGGGCCAGGGGGGTATCATTGAGCAGTTCTTC
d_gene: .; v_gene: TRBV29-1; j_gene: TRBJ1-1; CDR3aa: CSVAQKNTEAFF; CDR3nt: TGCAGCGTTGCCCAAAAGAACACTGAAGCTTTCTTT
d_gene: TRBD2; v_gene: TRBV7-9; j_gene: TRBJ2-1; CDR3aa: CASSLGGGGGSYNEQFF; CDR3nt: TGTGCCAGCAGCTTAGGAGGCGGGGGGGGTTCCTACAATGAGCAGTTCTTC
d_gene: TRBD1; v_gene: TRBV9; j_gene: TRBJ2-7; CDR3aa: CASSLSQGADQYF; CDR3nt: TGTGCCAGCAGCCTTAGCCAGGGGGCTGATCAGTACTTC
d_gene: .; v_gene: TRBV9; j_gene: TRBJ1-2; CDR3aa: CASSVSAYGYTF; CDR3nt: TGTGCCAGCAGCGTAAGCGCGTATGGCTACACCTTC
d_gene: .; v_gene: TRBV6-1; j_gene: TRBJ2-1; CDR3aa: CASRLSGGNEQFF; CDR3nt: TGTGCCAGCAGGCTAAGTGGGGGGAATGAGCAGTTCTTC
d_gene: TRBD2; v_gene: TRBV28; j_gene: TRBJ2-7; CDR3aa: CASSLLAVEVEQYF; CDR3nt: TGTGCCAGCAGTTTGCTAGCGGTTGAGGTGGAGCAGTACTTC
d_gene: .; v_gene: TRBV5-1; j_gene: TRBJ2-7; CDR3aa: CASSLAPGQYEQYF; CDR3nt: TGCGCCAGCAGCTTGGCCCCCGGACAGTACGAGCAGTACTTC
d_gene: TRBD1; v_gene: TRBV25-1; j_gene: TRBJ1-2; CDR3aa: CASQVGGLGNYGYTF; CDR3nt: TGTGCCAGCCAGGTAGGGGGCTTAGGGAACTATGGCTACACCTTC
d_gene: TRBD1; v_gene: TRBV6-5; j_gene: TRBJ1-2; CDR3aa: CASSLDRVGYTF; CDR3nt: TGTGCCAGCAGTTTAGACAGGGTTGGCTACACCTTC
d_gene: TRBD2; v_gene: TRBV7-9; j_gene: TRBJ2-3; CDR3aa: CASSPSGRLDTQYF; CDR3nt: TGTGCCAGCAGCCCAAGCGGGAGGTTAGATACGCAGTATTTT
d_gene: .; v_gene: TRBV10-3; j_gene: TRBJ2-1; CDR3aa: CAISAGADEQFF; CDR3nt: TGTGCCATCAGTGCAGGGGCCGATGAGCAGTTCTTC
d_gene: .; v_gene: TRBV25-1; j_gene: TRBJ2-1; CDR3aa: CASSSGPSYNEQFF; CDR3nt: TGTGCCAGTAGCAGCGGGCCTTCCTACAATGAGCAGTTCTTC
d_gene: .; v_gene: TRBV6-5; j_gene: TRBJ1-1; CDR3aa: CASMPGDTEAFF; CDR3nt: TGTGCCAGCATGCCAGGTGACACTGAAGCTTTCTTT
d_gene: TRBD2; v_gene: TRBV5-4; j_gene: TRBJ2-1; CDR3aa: CASSMGLAGGYNEQFF; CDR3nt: TGTGCCAGCAGCATGGGACTAGCGGGGGGGTACAATGAGCAGTTCTTC
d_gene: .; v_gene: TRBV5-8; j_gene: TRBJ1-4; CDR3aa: CASSQGPAAGEKLFF; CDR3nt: TGTGCCAGCAGTCAGGGGCCGGCGGCAGGTGAAAAACTGTTTTTT
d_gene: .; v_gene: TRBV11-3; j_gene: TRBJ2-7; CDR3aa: CASSPTGNLAYEQYF; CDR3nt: TGTGCCAGCAGCCCAACAGGGAATTTAGCCTACGAGCAGTACTTC
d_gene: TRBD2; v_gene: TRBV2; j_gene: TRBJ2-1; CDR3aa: CASSRGAGAGNEQFF; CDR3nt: TGTGCCAGCAGTCGAGGGGCGGGAGCGGGTAATGAGCAGTTCTTC
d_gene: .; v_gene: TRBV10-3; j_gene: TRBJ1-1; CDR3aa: CAIGAGANTEAFF; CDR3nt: TGTGCCATCGGGGCAGGAGCGAACACTGAAGCTTTCTTT
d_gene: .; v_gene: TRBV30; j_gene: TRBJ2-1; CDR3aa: CAWSNAGQFYNEQFF; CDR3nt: TGTGCCTGGAGTAACGCGGGCCAATTCTACAATGAGCAGTTCTTC
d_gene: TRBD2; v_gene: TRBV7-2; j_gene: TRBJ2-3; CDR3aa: CASSLAGTSGRDTQYF; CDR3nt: TGTGCCAGCAGCTTAGCCGGGACTAGCGGTAGAGATACGCAGTATTTT
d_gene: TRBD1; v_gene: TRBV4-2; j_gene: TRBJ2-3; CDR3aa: CAGSDRDRGLSSTDTQYF; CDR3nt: TGTGCCGGCAGCGACCGGGACAGGGGGCTTTCTAGCACAGATACGCAGTATTTT
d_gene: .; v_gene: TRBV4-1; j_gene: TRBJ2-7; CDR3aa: CASSQETKGHTGRWQYF; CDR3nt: TGCGCCAGCAGCCAAGAAACGAAAGGACATACAGGGCGGTGGCAGTACTTC
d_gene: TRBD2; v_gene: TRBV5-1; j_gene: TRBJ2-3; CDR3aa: CASSRGLAEIPSTDTQYF; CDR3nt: TGCGCCAGCAGCAGGGGACTAGCGGAAATACCTAGCACAGATACGCAGTATTTT
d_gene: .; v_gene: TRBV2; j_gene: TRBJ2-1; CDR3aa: CASSVDSEQFF; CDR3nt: TGTGCCAGCAGTGTAGACTCTGAGCAGTTCTTC
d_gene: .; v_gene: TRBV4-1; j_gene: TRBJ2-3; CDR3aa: CASSQLRRNPDTQYF; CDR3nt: TGCGCCAGCAGCCAACTGCGAAGAAACCCAGATACGCAGTATTTT
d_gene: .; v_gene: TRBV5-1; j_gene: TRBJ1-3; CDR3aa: CASSLGGRSGNTIYF; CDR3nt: TGCGCCAGCAGCTTGGGGGGCCGCTCTGGAAACACCATATATTTT
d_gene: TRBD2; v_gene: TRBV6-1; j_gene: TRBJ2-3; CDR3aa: CASKLAGGDTQYF; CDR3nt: TGTGCCAGTAAGCTAGCGGGCGGGGATACGCAGTATTTT